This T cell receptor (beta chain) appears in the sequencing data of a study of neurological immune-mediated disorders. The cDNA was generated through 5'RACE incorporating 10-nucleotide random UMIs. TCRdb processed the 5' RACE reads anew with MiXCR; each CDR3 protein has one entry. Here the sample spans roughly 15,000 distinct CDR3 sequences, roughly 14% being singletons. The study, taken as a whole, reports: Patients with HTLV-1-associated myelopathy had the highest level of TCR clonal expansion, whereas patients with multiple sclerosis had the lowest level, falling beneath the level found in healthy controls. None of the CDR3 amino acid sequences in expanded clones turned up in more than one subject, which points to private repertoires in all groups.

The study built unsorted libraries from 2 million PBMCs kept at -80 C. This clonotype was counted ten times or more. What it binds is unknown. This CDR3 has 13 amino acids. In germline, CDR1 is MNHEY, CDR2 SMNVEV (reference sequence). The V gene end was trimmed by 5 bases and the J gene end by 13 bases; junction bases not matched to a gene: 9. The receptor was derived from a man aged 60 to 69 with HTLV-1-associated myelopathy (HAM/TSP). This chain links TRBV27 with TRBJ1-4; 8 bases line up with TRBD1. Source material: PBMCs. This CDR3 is CASSLGTGRRLFF. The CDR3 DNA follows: TGTGCCAGCAGTCTCGGGACAGGCCGACGACTGTTTTTT.